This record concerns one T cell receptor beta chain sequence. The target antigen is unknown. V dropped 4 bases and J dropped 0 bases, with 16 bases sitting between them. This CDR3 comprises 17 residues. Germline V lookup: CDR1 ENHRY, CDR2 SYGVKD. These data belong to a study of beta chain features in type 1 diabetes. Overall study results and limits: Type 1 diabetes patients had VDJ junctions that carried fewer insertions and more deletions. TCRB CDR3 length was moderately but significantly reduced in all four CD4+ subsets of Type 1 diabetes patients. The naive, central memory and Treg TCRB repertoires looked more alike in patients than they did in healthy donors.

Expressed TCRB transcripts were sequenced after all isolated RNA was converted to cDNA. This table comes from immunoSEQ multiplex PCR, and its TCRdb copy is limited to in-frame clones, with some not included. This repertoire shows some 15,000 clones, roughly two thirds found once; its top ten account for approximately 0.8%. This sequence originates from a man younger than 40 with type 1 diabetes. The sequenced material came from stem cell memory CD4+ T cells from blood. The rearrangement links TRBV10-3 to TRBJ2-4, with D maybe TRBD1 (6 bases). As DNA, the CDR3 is TGTGCCATCAGTGCTACAGGGAGCGGATTAGCCAAAAACATTCAGTACTTC. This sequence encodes CAISATGSGLAKNIQYF.